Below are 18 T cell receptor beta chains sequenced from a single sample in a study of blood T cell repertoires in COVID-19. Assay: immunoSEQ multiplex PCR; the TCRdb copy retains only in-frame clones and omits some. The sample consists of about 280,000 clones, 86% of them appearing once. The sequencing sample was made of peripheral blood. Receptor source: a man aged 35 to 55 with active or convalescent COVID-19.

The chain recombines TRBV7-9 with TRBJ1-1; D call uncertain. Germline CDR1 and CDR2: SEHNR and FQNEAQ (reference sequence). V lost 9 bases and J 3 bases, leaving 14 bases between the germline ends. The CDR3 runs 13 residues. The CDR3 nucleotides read TGTGCCAGTGAGGAGGGAGGCGACACTGAAGCTTTCTTT. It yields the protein CASEEGGDTEAFF.

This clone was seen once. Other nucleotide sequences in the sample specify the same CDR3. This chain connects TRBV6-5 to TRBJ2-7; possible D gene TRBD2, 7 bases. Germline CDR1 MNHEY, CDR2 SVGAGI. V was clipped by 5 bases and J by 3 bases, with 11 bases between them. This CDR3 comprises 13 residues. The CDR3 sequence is CASSPGGGYEQYF. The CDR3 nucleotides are TGTGCCAGCAGTCCGGGGGGCGGCTACGAGCAGTACTTC.

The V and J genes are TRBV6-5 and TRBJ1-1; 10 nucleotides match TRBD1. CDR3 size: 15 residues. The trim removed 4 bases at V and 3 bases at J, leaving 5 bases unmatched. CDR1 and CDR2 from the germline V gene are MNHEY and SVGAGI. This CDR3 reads CASSSGTGADTEAFF. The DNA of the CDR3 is TGTGCCAGCAGTTCTGGGACAGGGGCTGACACTGAAGCTTTCTTT.

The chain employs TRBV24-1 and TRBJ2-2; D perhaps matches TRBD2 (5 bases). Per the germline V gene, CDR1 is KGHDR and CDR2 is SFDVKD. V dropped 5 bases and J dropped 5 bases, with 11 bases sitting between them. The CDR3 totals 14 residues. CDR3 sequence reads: CATSARGGTGELFF. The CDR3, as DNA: TGTGCCACCAGTGCTCGGGGTGGGACCGGGGAGCTGTTTTTT.

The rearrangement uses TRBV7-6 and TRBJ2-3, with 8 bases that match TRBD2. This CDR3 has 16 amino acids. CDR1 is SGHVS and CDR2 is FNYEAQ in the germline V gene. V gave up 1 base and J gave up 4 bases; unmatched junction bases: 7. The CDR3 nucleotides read TGTGCCAGCAGCTTAGTTCCGGGACTAGGCCCAGATACGCAGTATTTT. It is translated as CASSLVPGLGPDTQYF.

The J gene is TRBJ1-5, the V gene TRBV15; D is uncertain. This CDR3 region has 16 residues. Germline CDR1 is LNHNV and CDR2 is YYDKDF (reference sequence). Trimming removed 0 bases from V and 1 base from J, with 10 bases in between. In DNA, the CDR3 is TGTGCCACCAGCAGAGATGTGGAGACCAGCAATCAGCCCCAGCATTTT. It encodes CATSRDVETSNQPQHF.

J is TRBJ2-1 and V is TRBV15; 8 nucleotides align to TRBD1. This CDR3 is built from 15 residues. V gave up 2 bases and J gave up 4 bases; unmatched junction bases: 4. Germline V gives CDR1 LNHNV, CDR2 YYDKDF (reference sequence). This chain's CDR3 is CATSRQGAQYNEQFF. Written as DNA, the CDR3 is TGTGCCACCAGCAGACAGGGGGCCCAATACAATGAGCAGTTCTTC.

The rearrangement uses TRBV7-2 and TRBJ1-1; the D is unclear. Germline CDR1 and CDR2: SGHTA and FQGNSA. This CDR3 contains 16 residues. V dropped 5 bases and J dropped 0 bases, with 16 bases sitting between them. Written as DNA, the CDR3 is TGTGCCAGCAGCCCCCGCGACAAGTCGTTGAACACTGAAGCTTTCTTT. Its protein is CASSPRDKSLNTEAFF.

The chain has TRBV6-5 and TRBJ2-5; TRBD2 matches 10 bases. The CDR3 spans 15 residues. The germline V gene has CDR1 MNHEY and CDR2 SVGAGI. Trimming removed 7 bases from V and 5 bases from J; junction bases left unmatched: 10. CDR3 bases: TGTGCCAGCACCTTGAGCGGGGGGGCCTTGGAGACCCAGTACTTC. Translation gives CASTLSGGALETQYF.

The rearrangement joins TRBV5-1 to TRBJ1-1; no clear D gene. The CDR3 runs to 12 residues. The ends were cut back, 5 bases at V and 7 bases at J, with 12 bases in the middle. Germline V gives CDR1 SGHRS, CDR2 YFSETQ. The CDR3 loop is CASRVEEGEAFF. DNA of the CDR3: TGCGCCAGCAGAGTGGAGGAGGGTGAAGCTTTCTTT.

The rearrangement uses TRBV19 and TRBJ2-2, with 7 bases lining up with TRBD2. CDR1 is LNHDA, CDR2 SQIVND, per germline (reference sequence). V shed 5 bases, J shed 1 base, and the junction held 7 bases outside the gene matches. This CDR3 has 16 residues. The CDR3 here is CASSRGGGVNTGELFF. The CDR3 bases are TGTGCCAGTAGTCGCGGTGGGGGGGTGAACACCGGGGAGCTGTTTTTT.

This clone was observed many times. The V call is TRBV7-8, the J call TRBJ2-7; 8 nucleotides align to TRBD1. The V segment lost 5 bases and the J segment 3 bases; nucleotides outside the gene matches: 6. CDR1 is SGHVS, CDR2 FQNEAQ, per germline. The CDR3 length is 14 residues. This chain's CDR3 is CASSIRDRLYEQYF. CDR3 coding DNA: TGTGCCAGCAGCATCCGGGACAGGCTCTACGAGCAGTACTTC.

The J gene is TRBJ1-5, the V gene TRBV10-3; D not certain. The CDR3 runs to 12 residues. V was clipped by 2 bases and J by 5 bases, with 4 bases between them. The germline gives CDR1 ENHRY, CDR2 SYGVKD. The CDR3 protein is CAISEQDQPQHF. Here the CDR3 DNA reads TGTGCCATCAGTGAGCAGGATCAGCCCCAGCATTTT.

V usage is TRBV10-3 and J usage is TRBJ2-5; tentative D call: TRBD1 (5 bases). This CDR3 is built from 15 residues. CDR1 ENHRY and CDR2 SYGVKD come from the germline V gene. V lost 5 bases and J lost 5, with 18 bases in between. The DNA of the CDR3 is TGTGCCATCAGTCCAACCGGACACGCCCGGGAGACCCAGTACTTC. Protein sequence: CAISPTGHARETQYF.

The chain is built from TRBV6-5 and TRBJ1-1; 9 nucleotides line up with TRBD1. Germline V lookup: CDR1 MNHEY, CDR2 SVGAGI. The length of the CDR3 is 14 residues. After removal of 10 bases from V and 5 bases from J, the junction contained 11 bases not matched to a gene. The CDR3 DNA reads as TGTGCCACTACTTCCCGGGACAGGGTTACTGAAGCTTTCTTT. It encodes CATTSRDRVTEAFF.

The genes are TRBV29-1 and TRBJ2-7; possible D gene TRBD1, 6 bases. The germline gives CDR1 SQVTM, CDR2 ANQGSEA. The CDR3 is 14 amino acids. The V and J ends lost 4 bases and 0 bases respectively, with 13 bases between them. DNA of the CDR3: TGCAGCGTTGGCCGGGACACTACCTCCTACGAGCAGTACTTC. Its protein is CSVGRDTTSYEQYF.

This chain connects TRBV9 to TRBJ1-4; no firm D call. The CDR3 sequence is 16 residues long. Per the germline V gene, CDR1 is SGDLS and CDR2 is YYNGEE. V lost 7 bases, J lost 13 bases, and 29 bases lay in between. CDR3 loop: CASGPSESANDEGLFF. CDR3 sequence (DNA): TGTGCCAGCGGCCCTAGTGAGTCAGCGAATGACGAGGGACTGTTTTTT.

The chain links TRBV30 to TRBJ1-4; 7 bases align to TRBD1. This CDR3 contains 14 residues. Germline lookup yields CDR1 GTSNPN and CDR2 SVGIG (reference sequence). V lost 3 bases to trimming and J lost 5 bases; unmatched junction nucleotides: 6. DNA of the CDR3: TGTGCCTGGAGGGAGGGGGCTTCGAATGAAAAACTGTTTTTT. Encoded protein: CAWREGASNEKLFF.